The 7 T cell receptor beta chains reported below all come from one sample, sequenced in a study of T cells in localized non-small cell lung cancer. This table comes from immunoSEQ multiplex PCR, and its TCRdb copy is limited to in-frame clones, with some not included. The sample lists 9,500 to 10,000 clones; just under 45% were seen once. The sample consisted of lymph node tissue, taken before any cancer treatment. The origin of the receptors is a woman aged 35-70 years with stage I lung adenocarcinoma.

The J gene is TRBJ1-2, the V gene TRBV6-8, with D perhaps TRBD1 (5 bases). Germline CDR1 MNHGY, CDR2 SAAAGT. Trimming removed 4 bases from V and 2 bases from J, with 8 bases in between. The length of the CDR3 is 13 residues. CDR3 loop: CASSLGGNYGYTF. CDR3 nucleotides: TGTGCCAGCAGTTTGGGGGGGAACTATGGCTACACCTTC.

The V and J genes are TRBV6-8 and TRBJ1-6, with D hard to call. V dropped 5 bases and J dropped 8 bases, with 16 bases sitting between them. This CDR3 contains 15 residues. CDR1 and CDR2 (germline): MNHGY, SAAAGT. CDR3 sequence reads: CASSTGGNFDSPLHF. The CDR3 DNA sequence: TGTGCCAGCAGTACCGGTGGTAACTTTGATTCACCCCTCCACTTT.

The chain has TRBV10-3 and TRBJ1-2; D gene unclear. Germline V gene lookup returns CDR1 ENHRY and CDR2 SYGVKD. This CDR3 is 12 amino acids long. The V gene lost 0 bases and the J gene lost 9 bases, with 8 bases spanning the gap. The CDR3 DNA is TGTGCCATCAGTGAGTCACGACAAAGCTACACCTTC. Translation gives CAISESRQSYTF.

The J gene is TRBJ2-1, the V gene TRBV6-8, with D perhaps given as TRBD1 or TRBD2 (7 bases each). V was clipped by 8 bases and J by 2 bases, with 16 bases between them. Germline CDR1 MNHGY, CDR2 SAAAGT. The CDR3 contains 15 residues. CDR3 sequence (DNA): TGTGCCAGCGTCCCCAGGGGGGGAGCCTACAATGAGCAGTTCTTC. Residues: CASVPRGGAYNEQFF.

This chain links TRBV6-1 with TRBJ1-5; D ambiguous. V was trimmed by 1 base and J by 6 bases, leaving 10 bases between them. The CDR3 is 14 amino acids. Looked up from germline, CDR1 is MNHNS and CDR2 is SASEGT. In nucleotides, the CDR3 is TGTGCCAGCAGTGAAGGGAGAACGGGTCAGCCCCAGCATTTT. Encoded protein: CASSEGRTGQPQHF.

J is TRBJ1-2 and V is TRBV18; a possible D gene is TRBD1 (5 bases). This CDR3 comprises 14 residues. Germline V gene data show CDR1 as KGHSH and CDR2 as LQKENI. Trimming pared 2 bases from V and 4 bases from J, leaving 11 bases between. CDR3 amino acids: CASSPWDGAYGYTF. CDR3 sequence (DNA): TGTGCCAGCTCACCATGGGACGGAGCCTATGGCTACACCTTC.

This clone was detected a few times. V usage is TRBV6-8 and J usage is TRBJ2-7, with D perhaps TRBD2 (7 bases). This CDR3 spans 14 amino acids. Germline CDR1 reads MNHGY; CDR2 reads SAAAGT. The V gene lost 9 bases and the J gene lost 0 bases, with 15 bases spanning the gap. DNA of the CDR3: TGTGCCAGTAGGGGGGGGATGAGCTCCTACGAGCAGTACTTC. It specifies CASRGGMSSYEQYF.